Each of the 20 T cell receptor beta chains below was sequenced from the same sample in a study of T cells in Graves' hyperthyroidism and ophthalmopathy. TCR beta CDR3 regions were amplified from RNA transcripts. First-round RT-PCR with HTBI primers amplified the TCR CDR3 region. TCRdb used MiXCR to reprocess the multiplex PCR reads, holding one entry per CDR3 protein. The sample holds roughly 700,000 distinct CDR3 sequences; about 18% are singletons and the top ten take around a sixth. Specimen: blood. The receptors originated from a man in his fifties or sixties with Graves' hyperthyroidism.

Many counts were recorded for this clonotype. The chain joins TRBV28 to TRBJ1-1, with D maybe TRBD1 (6 bases). The CDR3 has 15 residues. Trimming left V 1 base short and J 7 bases short, with 16 bases between. Germline V gene data show CDR1 as MDHEN and CDR2 as SYDVKM. The CDR3 reads CASSLSFLGAIEAFF. The CDR3 DNA reads as TGTGCCAGCAGTTTATCATTTCTGGGGGCGATTGAAGCTTTCTTT.

The genes are TRBV9 and TRBJ2-1; the D gene is possibly TRBD1 (7 bases). Looked up from germline, CDR1 is SGDLS and CDR2 is YYNGEE. The CDR3 is 17 amino acids. The ends were cut back, 2 bases at V and 2 bases at J, with 17 bases in the middle. The CDR3 DNA is TGTGCCAGCAGCGTCTATTCAGGGGGGACCGCCTACAATGAGCAGTTCTTC. It specifies CASSVYSGGTAYNEQFF.

This rearrangement joins TRBV3-1 to TRBJ1-1; D is possibly TRBD1 (5 bases). V lost 4 bases, J lost 6 bases, and 12 bases lay in between. CDR3 size: 13 residues. Germline loops: CDR1 LGHDT, CDR2 YNNKEL (reference sequence). The CDR3 DNA reads as TGTGCCAGCAGCCCCCACGGGGGGGCTGAAGCTTTCTTT. This translates into CASSPHGGAEAFF.

This clonotype was counted a few times. The V call is TRBV20-1, the J call TRBJ1-1, with TRBD1 matching over 7 bases. V shed 6 bases and J 6 bases; nucleotides not matched to a gene: 13. Germline CDR1 reads DFQATT; CDR2 reads SNEGSKA (reference sequence). The CDR3 is 14 residues long. The CDR3 sequence: CSARQGVSVSEAFF. The CDR3 DNA follows: TGCAGTGCAAGACAGGGTGTCAGTGTGTCTGAAGCTTTCTTT.

The chain recombines TRBV6-1 with TRBJ2-7; 9 bases agree with TRBD2. Germline-derived CDR1 and CDR2 are MNHNS and SASEGT. The junction had 6 bases not matched to a gene; V was cut back by 8 bases and J by 4 bases. The CDR3 length is 13 residues. DNA of the CDR3: TGTGCCAGCGAGCGGGGGGCTGGTTACGAGCAGTACTTC. Translated: CASERGAGYEQYF.

V usage is TRBV7-9 and J usage is TRBJ2-1; 14 nucleotides match TRBD2. Germline V CDR1 and CDR2: SEHNR, FQNEAQ (reference sequence). The length of the CDR3 is 14 residues. Trimming removed 7 bases from V and 10 bases from J; junction bases left unmatched: 6. CDR3 nucleotide sequence: TGTGCCAGCACCGGGACTAGCGGGAGATGGGAGCAGTTCTTC. Amino acids: CASTGTSGRWEQFF.

The chain couples TRBV19 to TRBJ2-5; TRBD2 agrees at 7 bases. V was pared by 3 bases and J by 5 bases, with 6 bases of the junction left unmatched. Germline V lookup: CDR1 LNHDA, CDR2 SQIVND (reference sequence). The CDR3 is 14 amino acids. CDR3 amino acids: CASSIAGVAETQYF. CDR3 coding DNA: TGTGCCAGTAGTATTGCGGGAGTTGCGGAGACCCAGTACTTC.

At least ten counts were recorded for this clonotype. The chain uses TRBV7-9 and TRBJ1-1; 10 nucleotides match TRBD1. Looked up from germline, CDR1 is SEHNR and CDR2 is FQNEAQ (reference sequence). The V segment lost 8 bases and the J segment 1 base; nucleotides outside the gene matches: 13. CDR3 length: 17 amino acids. The CDR3 loop reads CASLDRGLGPENTEAFF. The CDR3 DNA reads as TGTGCCAGCCTTGACAGGGGGCTGGGGCCTGAGAACACTGAAGCTTTCTTT.

This chain connects TRBV18 to TRBJ2-3, with a weak D call TRBD2 (6 bases). Trimming removed 2 bases at V and 2 bases at J, with 20 bases between. There are 18 residues in the CDR3. Germline V gene data show CDR1 as KGHSH and CDR2 as LQKENI. The CDR3 DNA reads as TGTGCCAGCTCACCAAGAGGGAGGAAGCGAGGGTTCACAGATACGCAGTATTTT. Translation: CASSPRGRKRGFTDTQYF.

This clonotype has at least ten counts. The CDR3 nucleotides read TGTGCCAGCAGTTACCCCGCTGGAGGCGGTCAGCCCCAGCATTTT. It encodes CASSYPAGGGQPQHF. This chain uses TRBV6-6 with TRBJ1-5; D gene unclear. The CDR3 sequence is 15 residues long. From germline, CDR1 is MNHNY and CDR2 SVGAGI (reference sequence). V lost 2 bases and J 6 bases, leaving 14 bases between the germline ends.

This clonotype was observed a few times. This rearrangement joins TRBV27 to TRBJ2-7; TRBD1 agrees at 9 bases. The junction had 13 bases not matched to a gene; V was cut back by 10 bases and J by 6 bases. This CDR3 is built from 14 residues. Germline CDR1 reads MNHEY; CDR2 reads SMNVEV (reference sequence). The CDR3 bases are TGTGCCACGAGCCGGGACAGGGTTTATGGCGAGCAGTACTTC. Amino acid sequence: CATSRDRVYGEQYF.

This clonotype was detected a few times. V usage is TRBV7-8 and J usage is TRBJ1-2, with no clear D. CDR3 length: 12 residues. Germline CDR1 is SGHVS and CDR2 is FQNEAQ. V was trimmed by 5 bases and J by 7 bases, leaving 11 bases between them. In DNA, the CDR3 is TGTGCCAGCAGCCCGCAGGCGGGTGGCTACACCTTC. Its protein product is CASSPQAGGYTF.

The CDR3 DNA reads as TGTGCCAGCAGCCACGATAGGCTAGCGGGAGGGCCCTATGAGCAGTTCTTC. This encodes CASSHDRLAGGPYEQFF. The chain is built from TRBV3-1 and TRBJ2-1, with 12 bases identical to TRBD2. V lost 3 bases and J lost 8; bases outside the gene matches: 11. This CDR3 has 17 residues. The V gene's germline CDR1 is LGHDT and CDR2 YNNKEL (reference sequence).

This clonotype was counted a few times. V and J are TRBV18 and TRBJ2-7, with D perhaps TRBD1 (5 bases). The germline V gene encodes CDR1 KGHSH and CDR2 LQKENI. V dropped 0 bases and J dropped 6 bases, with 12 bases sitting between them. There are 14 residues in the CDR3. DNA of the CDR3: TGTGCCAGCTCACCACCGGTGATAAGGGGCGAGCAGTACTTC. Protein: CASSPPVIRGEQYF.

This clonotype was seen repeatedly, ten times or more. The rearrangement links TRBV11-1 to TRBJ2-3, with TRBD2 matching 13 bases. From germline, CDR1 is SGHAT and CDR2 FQDESV (reference sequence). The CDR3 contains 14 residues. Trimming removed 3 bases from V and 10 bases from J; junction bases left unmatched: 4. This CDR3 reads CASSFRTSGSSQYF. The CDR3 bases are TGTGCCAGCAGCTTCAGGACTAGCGGGAGTTCGCAGTATTTT.

This clonotype was observed many times. The V call is TRBV5-1, the J call TRBJ2-6, with D possibly matching TRBD1 (6 bases). CDR3 length: 15 amino acids. Trimming removed 4 bases from V and 4 bases from J, with 12 bases in between. Germline lookup yields CDR1 SGHRS and CDR2 YFSETQ. The CDR3 protein is CASSTQGPGANVLTF. The CDR3 bases are TGCGCCAGCAGCACCCAGGGGCCGGGGGCCAACGTCCTGACTTTC.

In its sample, this clonotype was seen many times. V is TRBV12-5 and J is TRBJ2-5, with D perhaps TRBD1 (6 bases). Trimming shortened V by 6 bases and J by 7 bases, and 15 bases separated the two germline ends. Germline-derived CDR1 and CDR2 are LGHNT and FRNRAP. This CDR3 is built from 13 residues. CDR3 sequence: CASGWDMRGTQYF. CDR3 in DNA: TGTGCTAGTGGATGGGACATGCGAGGGACCCAGTACTTC.

J is TRBJ1-4 and V is TRBV6-6; D possibly corresponds to TRBD1 (6 bases). In germline, CDR1 is MNHNY, CDR2 SVGAGI (reference sequence). The ends were cut back, 0 bases at V and 3 bases at J, with 11 bases in the middle. The CDR3 has 16 amino acids. CDR3 coding DNA: TGTGCCAGCAGTTACTCCACAGGGAGGTCTAATGAAAAACTGTTTTTT. Its protein product is CASSYSTGRSNEKLFF.

In this sample, this clonotype turned up many times. The CDR3 bases are TGTGCCAGCAGCCCGGTCCCTAGCGGGAGGGCCGACGAGCAGTACTTC. The encoded protein is CASSPVPSGRADEQYF. V is TRBV7-2 and J is TRBJ2-7; 12 bases are shared with TRBD2. CDR3 length equals 16 residues. Germline trimming cut 5 bases from V and 5 bases from J; bases unmatched to any gene: 10. The V gene's germline CDR1 is SGHTA and CDR2 FQGNSA.

Ten or more counts support this clonotype. CDR3 sequence: CASSSMTGEAGELFF. The DNA for the CDR3 is TGTGCCAGCAGCTCGATGACAGGGGAGGCCGGGGAGCTGTTTTTT. The V and J genes are TRBV7-9 and TRBJ2-2; the match to TRBD1 covers 8 bases. The ends lost 4 bases at V and 6 bases at J; junction bases unmatched: 7. The CDR3 extends over 15 amino acids. The V gene's germline CDR1 is SEHNR and CDR2 FQNEAQ (reference sequence). Filled out from reference TRBV7-9 and TRBJ2-2, the complete variable domain reads DTGVSQNPRHKITKRGQNVTFRCDPISEHNRLYWYRQTLGQGPEFLTYFQNEAQLEKSRLLSDRFSAERPKGSFSTLEIQRTEQGDSAMYLCASSSMTGEAGELFFGEGSRLTVL.